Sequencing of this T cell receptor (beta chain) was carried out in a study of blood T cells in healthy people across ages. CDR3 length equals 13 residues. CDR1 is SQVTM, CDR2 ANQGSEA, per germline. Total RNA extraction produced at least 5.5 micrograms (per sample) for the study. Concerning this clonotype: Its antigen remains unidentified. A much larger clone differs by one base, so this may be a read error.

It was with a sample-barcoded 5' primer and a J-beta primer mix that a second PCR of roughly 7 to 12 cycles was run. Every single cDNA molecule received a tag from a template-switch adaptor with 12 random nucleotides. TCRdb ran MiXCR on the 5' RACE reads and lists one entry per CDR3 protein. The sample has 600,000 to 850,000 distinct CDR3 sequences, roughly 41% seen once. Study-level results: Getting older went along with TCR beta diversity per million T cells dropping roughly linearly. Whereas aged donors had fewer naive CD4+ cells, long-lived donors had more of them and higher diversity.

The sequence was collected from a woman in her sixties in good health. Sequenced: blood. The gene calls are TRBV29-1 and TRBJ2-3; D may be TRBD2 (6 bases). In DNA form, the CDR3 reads TGCAGCGGTGAATACATCGGGGACTCCACGCAGTATTTT. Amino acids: CSGEYIGDSTQYF.